This TCR beta chain comes out of a study of shared clonotypes between healthy human individuals. Study-wide background: Per donor, three plates held CD4 naive cells, three held CD4 memory, two held CD8 naive and one held CD8 memory.

V lost 8 bases and J 9 bases, leaving 23 bases between the germline ends. Germline V lookup: CDR1 SQVTM, CDR2 ANQGSEA. This CDR3 comprises 14 residues. Using immunoSEQ multiplex PCR, the repertoire was profiled, and TCRdb retains in-frame clones only, with some absent. The repertoire holds 2 million to 2.5 million clones, with approximately 95% as singletons. Naive CD4+ cells were CD45RA-selected; the remaining cells were memory. Comment on this clone: Its target is not known.

Study-level points and caveats: Among non-shared clonotypes, generation probabilities were lower than among those shared by all four donors. Shared across a few donors were roughly 5% of the naive CD4 clonotypes.

This rearrangement joins TRBV29-1 to TRBJ2-1; possibly TRBD1 for D (5 bases). This TCR was recovered from a man aged 18 to 35 in good health. Some clones in this sample may be carry-over from other donors' samples. What was sequenced was naive CD4+ T cells from PBMCs. As for subset: CD45RA+ positively selected. The CDR3 sequence is CSSIPTALGGEQFF. Here the CDR3 DNA reads TGCAGCTCGATCCCGACAGCCCTCGGCGGTGAGCAGTTCTTC.